The rows below give T cell receptor beta chains drawn from one sample of a study of T-cell reconstitution after alpha-beta-depleted transplantation in children. MiXCR was run by TCRdb on the PCR reads, yielding one entry per CDR3 protein. The sample includes approximately 350,000 distinct CDR3 sequences, around 16% of them seen just once. Specimen: PBMCs, mostly from graft donor cells, collected 360 days after TCRalphabeta/CD19-depleted stem cell transplant. The receptors originated from a male patient between 2 and 10 years old who had a stem cell transplant for acute lymphoblastic leukemia, so the T cells may come from the graft donor. CDR3s include the opening cysteine and the closing phenylalanine or tryptophan. Fields, in order: V gene, D gene, clone size, J gene, CDR3 DNA, CDR3 protein. The D gene is left open where the match is weak. The size of a clone is reported for some rows only, either as once, few or many, or as a class for expanded clones.

V: TRBV11-2
D: -
size: -
J: TRBJ2-1
DNA: TGTGCCAGCAGCTTAGCCCCGGGACTCCCCCCCAGTGGGCAGTTCTTC
CDR3: CASSLAPGLPPSGQFF

V: TRBV7-2
D: -
size: few
J: TRBJ1-3
DNA: TGTGCCAGCAGTACCCGCTCTGGAAACACCATATATTTT
CDR3: CASSTRSGNTIYF

V: TRBV7-2
D: -
size: -
J: TRBJ2-7
DNA: TGTGCCAGCAGCTTTTTCGGGGAGGGGGTCCACGAGCAGTACTTC
CDR3: CASSFFGEGVHEQYF

V: TRBV7-2
D: TRBD1
size: many
J: TRBJ1-5
DNA: TGTGCCAGCAGCTCGCGACAGGGGAGACAGCCCCAGCATTTT
CDR3: CASSSRQGRQPQHF

V: TRBV19
D: TRBD1
size: few
J: TRBJ2-7
DNA: TGTGCCAGTAGCCCGGGACAGGGTGGCTACGAGCAGTACTTC
CDR3: CASSPGQGGYEQYF

V: TRBV29-1
D: -
size: -
J: TRBJ2-7
DNA: TGCAGCGTTGGGTTGGAATACGAGCAGTACTTC
CDR3: CSVGLEYEQYF

V: TRBV25-1
D: -
size: few
J: TRBJ1-2
DNA: TGTGCCAGCAGTCAAGCCGGGGGCTACACCTTC
CDR3: CASSQAGGYTF

V: TRBV4-1
D: TRBD1
size: few
J: TRBJ1-5
DNA: TGCGCCAGCAGCCTTGCTACAGGGGGCAATCAGCCCCAGCATTTT
CDR3: CASSLATGGNQPQHF

V: TRBV7-3
D: TRBD1
size: many
J: TRBJ2-3
DNA: TGTGCCAGCAGCTCTGGACAGGGGGGCACAGATACGCAGTATTTT
CDR3: CASSSGQGGTDTQYF

V: TRBV28
D: -
size: many
J: TRBJ2-1
DNA: TGTGCCAGCAGTTGGTGGGAGCGAAATGAGCAGTTCTTC
CDR3: CASSWWERNEQFF

V: TRBV9
D: TRBD2
size: -
J: TRBJ2-7
DNA: TGTGCCAGCAGCGCCGGGACTAGCTCCTACGAGCAGTACTTC
CDR3: CASSAGTSSYEQYF

V: TRBV2
D: -
size: few
J: TRBJ2-2
DNA: TGTGCCAGCAGAGAACAGGGACACGGGGAGCTGTTTTTT
CDR3: CASREQGHGELFF

V: TRBV5-1
D: TRBD2
size: few
J: TRBJ2-3
DNA: TGCGCCAGCAGCTTTGGTGCGGCTAGCGGGTTGGATACGCAGTATTTT
CDR3: CASSFGAASGLDTQYF

V: TRBV12-3/TRBV12-4
D: -
size: few
J: TRBJ1-5
DNA: TGTGCCAGTGAAGGCTATAATCAGCCCCAGCATTTT
CDR3: CASEGYNQPQHF

V: TRBV27
D: -
size: -
J: TRBJ2-1
DNA: TGTGCCAGCAGTCCCCTAGTGGTCTACAATGAGCAGTTCTTC
CDR3: CASSPLVVYNEQFF

V: TRBV5-1
D: TRBD1
size: many
J: TRBJ2-7
DNA: TGCGCCAGCAGCTTGGAGGGACAGGGGACGGGTGAGCAGTACTTC
CDR3: CASSLEGQGTGEQYF

V: TRBV29-1
D: TRBD2
size: few
J: TRBJ2-5
DNA: TGCAGCGTTGACCCTAGCGGGAGAGGAGAGACCCAGTACTTC
CDR3: CSVDPSGRGETQYF

V: TRBV20-1
D: -
size: -
J: TRBJ2-7
DNA: TGCAGTGCCCATCGTCCTCAGTCCTACGAGCAGTACTTC
CDR3: CSAHRPQSYEQYF

V: TRBV29-1
D: -
size: -
J: TRBJ2-6
DNA: TGCAGCGTTAGGTCTGGGGCCAACGTCCTGACTTTC
CDR3: CSVRSGANVLTF

V: TRBV30
D: TRBD2
size: few
J: TRBJ2-1
DNA: TGTGCCTGGAGTTTAGTTAGCGGGAGGAATGAGCAGTTCTTC
CDR3: CAWSLVSGRNEQFF

V: TRBV7-8
D: TRBD1
size: few
J: TRBJ1-1
DNA: TGTGCCAGCAGCTCACAGGGGAGGGACACTGAAGCTTTCTTT
CDR3: CASSSQGRDTEAFF

V: TRBV12-3/TRBV12-4
D: -
size: -
J: TRBJ2-1
DNA: TGTGCCAGCAGTCACAACCAAGAGACCCAGTTCTTC
CDR3: CASSHNQETQFF

V: TRBV21-1
D: -
size: few
J: TRBJ2-1
DNA: TGTGCCAGCAGCAAAGATGGGGCAGGAGGACACCCAGGCGGGATGACCTACAATGAGCAGTTCTTC
CDR3: CASSKDGAGGHPGGMTYNEQFF

V: TRBV12-3/TRBV12-4
D: -
size: many
J: TRBJ2-6
DNA: TGTGCCAGCAGCCCGGAAGGGGACTGGTTCTCTGGGGCCAACGTCCTGACTTTC
CDR3: CASSPEGDWFSGANVLTF

V: TRBV29-1
D: TRBD2
size: many
J: TRBJ2-1
DNA: TGCAGCGTTGGCCCTTCGCTAGCGGGAGTCCTCCATGAGCAGTTCTTC
CDR3: CSVGPSLAGVLHEQFF

V: TRBV2
D: -
size: -
J: TRBJ2-7
DNA: TGTGCCAGCAGTCAGGTCGGGAGCTTATCCTACGAGCAGTACTTC
CDR3: CASSQVGSLSYEQYF

V: TRBV7-9
D: TRBD1
size: -
J: TRBJ2-5
DNA: TGTGCCATCACTACCAGGGGGAAACAAGAGACCCAGTACTTC
CDR3: CAITTRGKQETQYF

V: TRBV7-9
D: -
size: few
J: TRBJ1-2
DNA: TGTGCCAGCAGCTCGGACAGCCCTCGTGGCTACACCTTC
CDR3: CASSSDSPRGYTF

V: TRBV4-3
D: -
size: -
J: TRBJ2-7
DNA: TGCGCCAGCAGCCAAGACCGGGACGGTCCCTACGAGCAGTACTTC
CDR3: CASSQDRDGPYEQYF

V: TRBV6-4
D: TRBD2
size: -
J: TRBJ2-1
DNA: TGTGCCAGCAGTACGGGACTAGCGGGAGCGAGGGTTCTGACAACCTACAATGAGCAGTTCTTC
CDR3: CASSTGLAGARVLTTYNEQFF

V: TRBV20-1
D: TRBD1
size: -
J: TRBJ1-1
DNA: TGCAGTGCTAGAAGATGGGACAGTAACACTGAAGCTTTCTTT
CDR3: CSARRWDSNTEAFF